The sequence of this T cell receptor (beta chain) was determined in a study of cytomegalovirus exposure and HLA in healthy donors. Study-wide results and limits: Fewer N-insertions than the roughly 630-donor mean were reportedly shown by an Asian-associated ancestry cluster in a later analysis. For most subjects, TCR beta sequences were reported to predict HLA-A and HLA-B alleles with accuracy.

CDR3 length equals 15 residues. Between the trimmed V and J ends, which lost 1 base and 0 bases, there was a span of 10 bases. Germline lookup yields CDR1 SGHRS and CDR2 YFSETQ. This clone was seen only a few times. Its antigen remains unknown. The study ran its PCR with 60 Vbeta and 13 Jbeta primers. The repertoire was sequenced with immunoSEQ multiplex PCR; TCRdb's copy has only in-frame clones and lacks some. The repertoire holds roughly 80,000 clones, with roughly two thirds as singletons. The receptor was isolated from a man aged 55-75 years in good health and CMV-seropositive. Material: PBMCs. This rearrangement joins TRBV5-1 to TRBJ1-2; D is possibly TRBD1 (6 bases). The CDR3 nucleotides read TGCGCCAGCAGCTTGTCGGGGGGCGCTAACTATGGCTACACCTTC. Translation gives CASSLSGGANYGYTF.